This T cell receptor (beta chain) was profiled in a study of T-cell reconstitution after alpha-beta-depleted transplantation in children. Notes on the study in general: Where some patients showed high TCRbeta diversity at day 60, it came from recipient T cells and thymic progenitors that had survived. Reportedly, only several hundred clones from non-depleted graft cells drove alpha-beta T-cell counts at about two months. Newly made T cells mostly supplied T-cell counts and diversity one year after transplant.

This clonotype was picked up many times. Its antigen is as yet unknown. V dropped 5 bases and J dropped 5 bases, with 15 bases sitting between them. The CDR3 is 14 amino acids. Preparation of the TCRbeta library involved a method that used unique molecular identifiers. Via MiXCR, TCRdb re-called the PCR reads, giving one row per CDR3 protein. The sample carries 480,000 or so distinct CDR3 sequences, over 9.5% recorded once. This TCR derives from a child aged 2 to 15 with inherited bone marrow failure, due to receive a stem cell transplant. This chain connects TRBV12-3 or TRBV12-4 to TRBJ2-5, with D maybe TRBD1 (5 bases). The material sequenced was PBMCs, taken before TCRalphabeta/CD19-depleted stem cell transplant. The DNA for the CDR3 is TGTGCCAGCAGTATACGAAGGGGCAGGGAGACCCAGTACTTC. Translated: CASSIRRGRETQYF.